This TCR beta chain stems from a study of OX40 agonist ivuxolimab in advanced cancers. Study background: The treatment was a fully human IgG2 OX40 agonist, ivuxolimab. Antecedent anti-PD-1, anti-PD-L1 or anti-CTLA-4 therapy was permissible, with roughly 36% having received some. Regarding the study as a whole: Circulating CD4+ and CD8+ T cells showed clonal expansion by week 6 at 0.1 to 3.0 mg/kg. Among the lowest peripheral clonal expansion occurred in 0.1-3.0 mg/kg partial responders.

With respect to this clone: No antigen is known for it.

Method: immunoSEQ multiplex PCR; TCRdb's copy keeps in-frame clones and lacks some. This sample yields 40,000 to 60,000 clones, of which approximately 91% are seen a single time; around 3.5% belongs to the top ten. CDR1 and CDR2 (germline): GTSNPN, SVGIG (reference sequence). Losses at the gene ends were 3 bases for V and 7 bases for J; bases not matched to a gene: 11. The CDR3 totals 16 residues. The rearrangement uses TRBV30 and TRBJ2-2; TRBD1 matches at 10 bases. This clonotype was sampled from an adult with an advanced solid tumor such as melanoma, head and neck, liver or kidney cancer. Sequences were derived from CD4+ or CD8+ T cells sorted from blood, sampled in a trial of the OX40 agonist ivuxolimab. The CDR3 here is CAWSAPRTGGGGELFF. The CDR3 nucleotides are TGTGCCTGGAGCGCTCCCCGGACAGGGGGGGGCGGGGAGCTGTTTTTT.